This T cell receptor (beta chain) stems from a study of beta chain features in type 1 diabetes. With respect to this clone: Its antigen is unidentified.

Overall study results and limits: For Type 1 diabetes patients, all four CD4+ subsets carried TCRB CDR3s that were moderately but significantly shorter.

All of the isolated RNA was reverse transcribed, so expressed TCRB transcripts were sequenced. TCRdb's copy holds only in-frame clones and misses some; the assay was immunoSEQ multiplex PCR. Altogether 120,000 or so clones are present, roughly 17% being singletons, with the ten largest covering 2% to 3%. The origin of this receptor is a young man with type 1 diabetes. The sequencing sample was made of central memory CD4+ T cells from blood.

The CDR3 reads CASSLGTATQETQYF. The DNA of the CDR3 is TGTGCCAGCAGCCTCGGGACAGCCACTCAAGAGACCCAGTACTTC. The chain joins TRBV6-5 to TRBJ2-5; TRBD1 aligns across 7 bases. In germline, CDR1 is MNHEY, CDR2 SVGAGI. Trimming at V came to 6 bases and at J to 2 bases, leaving 9 bases not matched to a gene. CDR3 length: 15 residues.